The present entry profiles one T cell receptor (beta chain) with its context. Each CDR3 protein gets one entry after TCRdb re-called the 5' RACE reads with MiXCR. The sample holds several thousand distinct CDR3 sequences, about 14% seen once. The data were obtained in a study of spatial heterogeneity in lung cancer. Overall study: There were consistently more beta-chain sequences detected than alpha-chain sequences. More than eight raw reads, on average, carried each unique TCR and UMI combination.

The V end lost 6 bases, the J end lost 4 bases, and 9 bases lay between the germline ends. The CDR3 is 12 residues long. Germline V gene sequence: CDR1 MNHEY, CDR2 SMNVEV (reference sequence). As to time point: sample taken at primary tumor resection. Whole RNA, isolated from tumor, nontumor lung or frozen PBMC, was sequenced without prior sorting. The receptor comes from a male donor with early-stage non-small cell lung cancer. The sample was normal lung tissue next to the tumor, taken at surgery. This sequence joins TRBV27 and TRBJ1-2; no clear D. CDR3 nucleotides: TGTGCCAGCAGCCGAGGAGGCTATGGCTACACCTTC. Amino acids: CASSRGGYGYTF.